The 9 T cell receptor beta chains listed next were all sequenced from one sample in a study of shared clonotypes between healthy human individuals. Sequencing was performed with immunoSEQ multiplex PCR; in TCRdb, only in-frame clones are kept and a portion is missing. The data show approximately 350,000 clones, about 96% seen once. Sequenced input: memory CD8+ T cells sorted from blood. Subset here: CD45RO+ cells pooled with CCR7-negative TemRA cells. Source of these receptors: a young man in good health.

The rearrangement links TRBV2 to TRBJ2-7; the match to TRBD2 covers 14 bases. Trimming at V came to 6 bases and at J to 7 bases, leaving 5 bases not matched to a gene. CDR1 and CDR2 (germline): SNHLY, FYNNEI. This CDR3 is built from 14 residues. The CDR3 loop reads CASRGLAGVMEQYF. In nucleotides, the CDR3 is TGTGCCAGCAGGGGACTAGCGGGAGTGATGGAGCAGTACTTC.

V usage is TRBV20-1 and J usage is TRBJ2-4; the D is unclear. V lost 6 bases and J 6 bases, leaving 9 bases between the germline ends. Germline V gene lookup returns CDR1 DFQATT and CDR2 SNEGSKA (reference sequence). The CDR3 is 11 residues long. The CDR3 here is CSAPLVNIQYF. CDR3 DNA sequence: TGCAGTGCCCCCCTAGTAAACATTCAGTACTTC.

This clone was observed once. V and J are TRBV6-5 and TRBJ2-7, with 7 bases lining up with TRBD1. Germline CDR1 and CDR2: MNHEY and SVGAGI. V gave up 4 bases and J gave up 0 bases; unmatched junction bases: 6. This CDR3 region has 15 residues. The CDR3 region is CASSSGDSFSYEQYF. CDR3 nucleotides: TGTGCCAGCAGTTCCGGGGACAGCTTCTCCTACGAGCAGTACTTC.

The rearrangement links TRBV2 to TRBJ2-1, with unresolved D. There are 12 residues in the CDR3. Per germline, CDR1 SNHLY and CDR2 FYNNEI. The ends were cut back, 4 bases at V and 10 bases at J, with 11 bases in the middle. CDR3 in amino acids: CASSVRVGEQFF. CDR3 coding DNA: TGTGCCAGCAGTGTCCGGGTGGGGGAGCAGTTCTTC.

V is TRBV6-1 and J is TRBJ2-4, with TRBD2 matching 12 bases. From germline, CDR1 is MNHNS and CDR2 SASEGT. The CDR3 has 15 residues. The ends lost 11 bases at V and 1 base at J; junction bases unmatched: 6. The CDR3 here is CAGSSGRAAKNIQYF. CDR3 sequence (DNA): TGTGCCGGATCTAGCGGGAGGGCGGCCAAAAACATTCAGTACTTC.

The chain has TRBV29-1 and TRBJ2-3, with D perhaps TRBD1 (5 bases). The germline CDR1 and CDR2 sequences are SQVTM and ANQGSEA. This CDR3 contains 13 residues. Trimming cost V 2 bases and J 0 bases, with 6 bases left between them. CDR3 sequence (DNA): TGCAGCGTTGAACCAGGGAGCACAGATACGCAGTATTTT. Encoded protein: CSVEPGSTDTQYF.

The chain recombines TRBV28 with TRBJ1-5; D is possibly TRBD1 (5 bases). The V end was cut by 3 bases, the J end by 0 bases, with 12 bases between. This CDR3 contains 16 residues. Germline lookup yields CDR1 MDHEN and CDR2 SYDVKM. Here the CDR3 reads CASSFRRGYSNQPQHF. The CDR3 DNA reads as TGTGCCAGCAGTTTTAGGAGGGGATATAGCAATCAGCCCCAGCATTTT.

The chain recombines TRBV7-2 with TRBJ1-5; D is ambiguous. Trimming removed 2 bases at V and 6 bases at J, with 17 bases between. The CDR3 has 16 amino acids. Germline values: CDR1 SGHTA, CDR2 FQGNSA. CDR3 in amino acids: CASSLSSGRLGQPQHF. CDR3 DNA sequence: TGTGCCAGCAGCTTATCATCTGGGCGGTTGGGTCAGCCCCAGCATTTT.

J is TRBJ1-1 and V is TRBV19; the D gene is possibly TRBD1 (6 bases). CDR1 and CDR2 from the germline V gene are LNHDA and SQIVND (reference sequence). Trimming shortened V by 0 bases and J by 4 bases, and 9 bases separated the two germline ends. This CDR3 spans 14 amino acids. CDR3 nucleotide sequence: TGTGCCAGTAGTATAGATCGAGGGGGCACTGAAGCTTTCTTT. Its translation: CASSIDRGGTEAFF.